This T cell receptor beta chain was documented in a study of shared clonotypes between healthy human individuals (dated by TCRdb to 2020 to 2022). Study-wide context: The cohort comprised two women and three men aged 18 to 49 years. To estimate repertoire size and how much clonotype sharing occurs between individuals, the study deeply sequenced the blood TCR repertoires of roughly 5 healthy adults. Different laboratories and diverse techniques were used to prepare libraries and sequence TCR repertoires, to increase sequencing depth and limit assay-specific biases. For each donor, CD4 naive and CD4 memory were each run on three plates, CD8 naive on two plates, and CD8 memory on one plate. Between about 0.8 and 9 billion PBMCs per donor were obtained by leukapheresis. Broad study findings and their caveats: Even with the large sequencing depth, rarefaction of the sorted-subset datasets indicated that sequencing was incomplete. Higher generation probabilities were observed for clonotypes shared by all four sorted-subset donors than for non-shared clonotypes. Larger estimated clonotype richness was generally found for naive subsets than for memory subsets. The small number of donors limited the genetic and exposure-history diversity represented. About 5% of naive CD4, 3% to 4% of naive CD8, around 2.3% of memory CD4, and less than 0.45% of memory CD8 clonotypes were shared across a few donors. Only blood was sampled, and tissue TCR repertoires likely differ from those in blood. Based on pairwise subsampling, the degree of clonotype sharing among donors was expected to be affected by sequencing depth.

Healthy HIV-negative adults with no recently reported acute infections or vaccinations were included as donors. Only Caucasian adults living in Nashville, Tennessee, USA were represented among the donors. CD4+ T cells were enriched by magnetic negative selection; naive cells were then positively selected on CD45RA, and the negative fraction formed the memory subset. Blood was collected by leukapheresis, and PBMCs were isolated by Ficoll-Histopaque density gradient centrifugation and then cryopreserved in liquid nitrogen vapor phase. Analytical flow cytometry was used to check the purity and quantity of each magnetically sorted T cell population. Genomic DNA was isolated from every sorted fraction and measured by UV absorbance on a Nanodrop 2000c. TCR CDR3 regions were amplified from genomic DNA by multiplex PCR using the deep immunoSEQ assay. Genomic DNA extracted from each cell subset was distributed evenly over all wells of several immunoSEQ 96-well plates, and each plate served as one replicate. For sorted subsets, about 200 ng genomic DNA, equal to tens of thousands of T cell genomes, was loaded into each replicate PCR. The purified libraries were quantified using a Qubit 3.0 fluorometer, sized with a Bioanalyzer 2100, and then quantified again using the KAPA Library Quantification kit. Every immunoSEQ 96-well plate was sequenced on a dedicated single-read 150-cycle Illumina NextSeq 550 flow cell. Per the source publication's procedure: The immunoSEQ output contained only junctional sequences without quality scores, so filtering could not match that applied to full-length reads. To assign V/J genes and CDR3, sequences were annotated against IMGT germline references using PyIR, a Python wrapper for IgBLAST v1.9. Reads were removed for weak V/J assignments (E-value above 1e-6), missing CDR3, stop codons, out-of-frame junctions, or ambiguous translated residues. V3J clonotypes were defined as sequences sharing the same inferred V gene, J gene, and CDR3 amino acid sequence. Percentage overlap between repertoires was calculated by dividing the number of shared unique clonotypes by the size of the smaller repertoire. Repertoire richness was assessed with RTK rarefaction, the Chao1 estimator, and Recon v2.1 estimates of unobserved clonotypes. For all TCRbeta clonotypes obtained by the gDNA method from several donors, generation probabilities were computed with OLGA. TCRdb obtained this table from immuneACCESS and retained in-frame rearrangements with V and J assigned. These tables miss some clones; where compared with another copy, unresolved V genes account for less than half of the shortfall, and the remainder is unexplained. That table is the source of V, J and clone size, and D and trimming were worked out from the DNA. The sample profile shows roughly 700,000 clones; less than 85% of them were found once. The ten biggest clones cover roughly 1.7% of the sample.

The CDR3 sequence holds 13 residues, the cysteine and phenylalanine included. Here the CDR3 DNA is all that survives: 39 bases in frame from base 1. The germline V gene (reference sequence) specifies LNHDA as CDR1 and SQIVND as CDR2. A distance of 4 bases separates the germline ends of V and J, which lose 0 bases and 2 bases respectively. Concerning this clone: The antigen it recognizes is unknown. Base qualities are not provided; no much larger clone lies one nucleotide away.

What was sequenced was memory CD4+ T cells sorted from blood. Taken with the paper, the label for cell subset or site translates to: CD45RA-negative fraction. This sequence uses TRBV19 and TRBJ1-2; there is no confident call for the D gene. This TCR came from a woman in her thirties in good health. The bases read TGTGCCAGTAGTATAGATGAGAACTATGGCTACACCTTC. Translated, it reads CASSIDENYGYTF.